The 18 T cell receptor beta chains below all came from one sample that was sequenced in a study of T cell responses to AZD1222 COVID-19 vaccine. Sequencing was performed with immunoSEQ multiplex PCR; in TCRdb, only in-frame clones are kept and a portion is missing. This sample carries fewer than 150,000 clones, roughly 84% of them seen once, and the ten largest clones take approximately 6.2%. The sequenced sample was peripheral blood, obtained on day 0 of AZD1222 vaccination. Receptors were obtained from an adult in good health.

The CDR3 region has the DNA TGTGCCAGCAGCCCCCAGGGACAGTCCTATGGCTACACCTTC. This translates into CASSPQGQSYGYTF. V usage is TRBV6-5 and J usage is TRBJ1-2, with TRBD1 identical over 7 bases. CDR3 length: 14 amino acids. The junction had 8 bases not matched to a gene; V was cut back by 6 bases and J by 4 bases. Per the germline V gene, CDR1 is MNHEY and CDR2 is SVGAGI.

The V gene is TRBV28, the J gene TRBJ1-3; weak D call: TRBD1 (5 bases). The germline V gene encodes CDR1 MDHEN and CDR2 SYDVKM. V was cut by 6 bases and J by 12 bases, with 12 bases left in between. This CDR3 region has 11 residues. CDR3 nucleotides: TGTGCCAGCAGCCCAGGGATAGGCATATATTTT. Translating gives CASSPGIGIYF.

This clone was counted between two and nine times. The chain uses TRBV14 and TRBJ1-3; no firm D call. Trimming cost V 1 base and J 4 bases, with 11 bases left between them. This CDR3 is built from 15 residues. Germline V CDR1 and CDR2: SGHDN, FVKESK. This CDR3 is CASSQVRTAGNTIYF. The CDR3 DNA reads TGTGCCAGCAGCCAAGTTAGGACTGCGGGAAACACCATATATTTT.

V usage is TRBV6-6 and J usage is TRBJ2-1; D might be TRBD1 (6 bases). Trimming shortened V by 3 bases and J by 4 bases, and 10 bases separated the two germline ends. Germline V gene lookup returns CDR1 MNHNY and CDR2 SVGAGI (reference sequence). This CDR3 comprises 14 residues. CDR3 amino acids: CASSYGTLYNEQFF. CDR3 sequence (DNA): TGTGCCAGCAGTTATGGGACACTTTACAATGAGCAGTTCTTC.

The V call is TRBV5-4, the J call TRBJ1-2; no reliable D call. The CDR3 sequence is 12 residues long. CDR1 is SGHNT and CDR2 is YYREEE in the germline V gene (reference sequence). V lost 6 bases and J 2 bases, leaving 8 bases between the germline ends. This CDR3 is CASTGRNYGYTF. As DNA, the CDR3 is TGTGCCAGCACCGGCAGGAACTATGGCTACACCTTC.

This clone has just a few counts. This chain joins TRBV7-8 and TRBJ1-3; D ambiguous. This CDR3 contains 15 residues. Germline-derived CDR1 and CDR2 are SGHVS and FQNEAQ. Trimming shortened V by 2 bases and J by 0 bases, and 8 bases separated the two germline ends. The CDR3: CASSLRSSSGNTIYF. CDR3 in DNA: TGTGCCAGCAGCTTACGGAGTTCCTCTGGAAACACCATATATTTT.

The gene calls are TRBV11-2 and TRBJ2-7; TRBD1 matches at 8 bases. Trimming took 1 base from V and 0 from J; bases not matched to a gene: 2. This CDR3 comprises 15 residues. From germline, CDR1 is SGHAT and CDR2 FQNNGV. CDR3 loop: CASSLGGTGSYEQYF. The CDR3 DNA is TGTGCCAGCAGCTTAGGGGGGACAGGCTCCTACGAGCAGTACTTC.

The rearrangement links TRBV18 to TRBJ1-1; TRBD1 matches at 9 bases. The CDR3 length is 17 residues. Germline values: CDR1 KGHSH, CDR2 LQKENI. Trimming removed 0 bases from V and 3 bases from J; junction bases left unmatched: 8. In DNA form, the CDR3 reads TGTGCCAGCTCACCACCGGGACAGGGTTTACTTGACACTGAAGCTTTCTTT. This gives the protein CASSPPGQGLLDTEAFF.

The rearrangement links TRBV12-3 or TRBV12-4 to TRBJ1-4; D gene ambiguous. The CDR3 sequence is 13 residues long. V lost 6 bases and J lost 8, with 13 bases in between. The DNA of the CDR3 is TGTGCCAGCAGCACTCGGGGAGGAGAAAAACTGTTTTTT. It is translated as CASSTRGGEKLFF.

The chain couples TRBV6-5 to TRBJ2-7; D is perhaps TRBD1 or TRBD2 (6 bases each). With 4 bases removed from V and 7 bases from J, the gap between germline ends came to 14 bases. This CDR3 is built from 13 residues. Germline V gene data show CDR1 as MNHEY and CDR2 as SVGAGI. The CDR3 DNA sequence: TGTGCCAGCAGTTTCCCGGGGGCCGGGGAGCAGTACTTC. It codes for CASSFPGAGEQYF.

The rearrangement links TRBV2 to TRBJ1-6; a possible D gene is TRBD1 (5 bases). This CDR3 has 12 amino acids. CDR1 is SNHLY, CDR2 FYNNEI, per germline. CDR3 residues: CAGQAGNSPLHF. The CDR3 DNA follows: TGTGCGGGGCAGGCGGGGAATTCACCCCTCCACTTT. Together with reference TRBV2 and TRBJ1-6, the CDR3 gives the full variable domain: EPEVTQTPSHQVTQMGQEVILRCVPISNHLYFYWYRQILGQKVEFLVSFYNNEISEKSEIFDDQFSVERPDGSNFTLKIRSTKLEDSAMYFCAGQAGNSPLHFGNGTRLTVT.

The rearrangement links TRBV3-1 (or the pseudogene TRBV3-2) to TRBJ1-2; 7 bases are shared with TRBD1. In germline, CDR1 is LGHDT, CDR2 YNNKEL (reference sequence). CDR3 length: 12 amino acids. V lost 7 bases to trimming and J lost 7 bases; unmatched junction nucleotides: 6. The CDR3 region is CASTQGGSGYTF. CDR3 nucleotides: TGTGCCAGCACCCAGGGGGGGAGTGGCTACACCTTC.

This chain connects TRBV14 to TRBJ2-3; D is possibly TRBD1 (5 bases). Trimming cost V 5 bases and J 0 bases, with 12 bases left between them. The germline gives CDR1 SGHDN, CDR2 FVKESK. CDR3 size: 15 residues. CDR3 coding DNA: TGTGCCAGCAGCTCTCGGACACCTAGCACAGATACGCAGTATTTT. Its protein is CASSSRTPSTDTQYF.

The sample holds a few counts of this clone. The V gene is TRBV10-3, the J gene TRBJ1-2; D unclear. The CDR3 is 14 amino acids. The ends were cut back, 0 bases at V and 0 bases at J, with 5 bases in the middle. CDR1 is ENHRY and CDR2 is SYGVKD in the germline V gene. The CDR3 loop reads CAISESRTNYGYTF. As DNA, the CDR3 is TGTGCCATCAGTGAGTCTAGGACTAACTATGGCTACACCTTC.

This chain joins TRBV7-2 and TRBJ2-1; 8 bases match TRBD2. Germline CDR1 reads SGHTA; CDR2 reads FQGNSA. With V trimmed by 4 bases and J by 8 bases, 10 bases remained unmatched. The CDR3 covers 15 residues. The CDR3 nucleotides are TGTGCCAGCAGCTCCCGGGAGGGGTCGTACTATGAGCAGTTCTTC. It translates to CASSSREGSYYEQFF.

The chain carries TRBV11-3 and TRBJ2-7; D may be TRBD2 (6 bases). CDR3 size: 14 residues. The germline gives CDR1 SGHNT, CDR2 YENEEA. Trimming removed 5 bases from V and 1 base from J, with 12 bases in between. CDR3 in amino acids: CASSPDGGSYEQYF. The CDR3 bases are TGTGCCAGCAGCCCCGACGGGGGATCCTACGAGCAGTACTTC.

The chain recombines TRBV7-2 with TRBJ1-5, with 10 positions matching TRBD1. CDR1 and CDR2 (germline): SGHTA, FQGNSA. The CDR3 loop spans 14 amino acids. The ends lost 4 bases at V and 7 bases at J; junction bases unmatched: 4. CDR3 bases: TGTGCCAGCAGCTCGGGACAGGGGTTGCAGCCCCAGCATTTT. Residues: CASSSGQGLQPQHF.

The chain recombines TRBV18 with TRBJ1-1; D not certain. Trimming took off 3 bases at V and 3 bases at J, with 14 bases between the two ends. Germline lookup yields CDR1 KGHSH and CDR2 LQKENI. The CDR3 runs 15 residues. Here the CDR3 DNA reads TGTGCCAGCTCACCTACGCGGGGTCGGGACACTGAAGCTTTCTTT. Amino acids: CASSPTRGRDTEAFF.